This is a list of T cell receptor beta chains from one sample in a study of blood T cell repertoires in COVID-19. The method was immunoSEQ multiplex PCR; TCRdb's version includes in-frame clones alone and lacks a portion of them. The sample consists of around 93,000 clones, about 83% of them appearing once. The sample comprised peripheral blood. Receptors were obtained from a human donor in a cohort sampled during active COVID-19. Each CDR3 is given with its conserved first and last residue. Each record gives: CDR3 protein, CDR3 DNA, V gene, D gene, clone size, J gene. The D gene is left open where the match is weak. A row's size may be missing; if present it is once, few, many or a size class.

CASSLAAAVHGELFF	TGTGCCAGCAGTTTAGCTGCGGCGGTTCACGGGGAGCTGTTTTTT	TRBV28	.	.	TRBJ2-2
CASTGGGSYEQYF	TGTGCCAGCACCGGAGGTGGATCCTACGAGCAGTACTTC	TRBV7-2	.	.	TRBJ2-7
CASSFQVLVHEQYF	TGTGCCAGCAGCTTCCAGGTTCTGGTCCACGAGCAGTACTTC	TRBV2	.	.	TRBJ2-7
CASSVERPGQGNGYTF	TGCGCCAGCAGCGTTGAGAGGCCGGGACAGGGGAACGGCTACACCTTC	TRBV5-1	TRBD1	.	TRBJ1-2
CASNNYYEQYF	TGTGCCAGCAACAACTACTACGAGCAGTACTTC	TRBV7-3	.	.	TRBJ2-7
CASSPTGILADTQYF	TGCGCCAGCAGCCCGACCGGGATTCTCGCAGATACGCAGTATTTT	TRBV4-1	.	.	TRBJ2-3
CASILQGANTEAFF	TGCGCCAGCATCTTACAGGGTGCTAACACTGAAGCTTTCTTT	TRBV23-1	.	.	TRBJ1-1
CASSQDMVAAGLEQFF	TGCGCCAGCAGCCAAGATATGGTCGCGGCGGGGCTGGAGCAGTTCTTC	TRBV4-3	.	once	TRBJ2-1
CASSSGQRPNEKLFF	TGCGCCAGCAGCTCAGGACAGAGACCTAATGAAAAACTGTTTTTT	TRBV5-1	.	once	TRBJ1-4
CASSQTQGARGYTF	TGTGCCAGCAGCCAGACACAGGGGGCGCGTGGCTACACCTTC	TRBV3-1/TRBV3-2	TRBD1	.	TRBJ1-2